The 2 T cell receptor beta chains below were found in one sample sequenced in a study of blood T cells in healthy people across ages. A J-beta primer mix and a sample-barcoded 5' primer were used in a second PCR of roughly 6 to 11 cycles. Via MiXCR, TCRdb re-called the 5' RACE reads, giving one row per CDR3 protein. The sample lists 1 million to 1.2 million distinct CDR3 sequences; 35% to 40% were seen once. The sequenced material came from blood. The receptor source for this set is a man between 18 and 35 years old in good health.

This chain joins TRBV28 and TRBJ2-7; D not certain. The CDR3 runs to 12 residues. The V gene lost 4 bases and the J gene lost 8 bases, with 12 bases spanning the gap. The germline V gene has CDR1 MDHEN and CDR2 SYDVKM. CDR3 bases: TGTGCCAGCAGTTCTCCGGCGGTAAAGCAGTACTTC. Translated: CASSSPAVKQYF.

On this clonotype: The junction differs from germline at one of its ends, possibly a read error. The chain uses TRBV6-5 and TRBJ1-1; 7 positions agree with TRBD1. Germline values: CDR1 MNHEY, CDR2 SVGAGI. This CDR3 spans 14 amino acids. CDR3 in amino acids: CASNYRGRNTEAFF. In DNA, the CDR3 is TGTGCCAGCAATTACAGGGGAAGGAACACTGAAGCTTTCTTT.